Listed here are 25 T cell receptor beta chains from one sample, sequenced in a study of cytomegalovirus exposure and HLA in healthy donors. PCR amplification relied on 60 Vbeta primers (plus 13 Jbeta primers). Sequencing was performed with immunoSEQ multiplex PCR; in TCRdb, only in-frame clones are kept and a portion is missing. The sample lists some 160,000 clones, approximately 82% seen once, with around 1.4% in the top ten. The source material was PBMCs. These receptor sequences come from a male donor in good health and CMV-seronegative.

A word on this clone: The junction departs from the called germline gene at one end, perhaps through a read error. The chain joins TRBV7-9 to TRBJ1-4; D gene uncertain. CDR1 and CDR2 from the germline V gene are SEHNR and FQNEAQ (reference sequence). This CDR3 is 12 amino acids long. In DNA form, the CDR3 reads TGTGCCAGCAGTTTAGAACCGGGAGAAGAGTTTTTT. Amino acids: CASSLEPGEEFF.

This clone was found once. V is TRBV14 and J is TRBJ2-7; 13 bases are shared with TRBD2. The J segment lost 3 bases and the V segment lost 1 base, leaving 3 bases of the junction unmatched. In germline, CDR1 is SGHDN, CDR2 FVKESK. The CDR3 loop spans 16 amino acids. The CDR3 nucleotides are TGTGCCAGCAGCCAAGGTAGGACTAGCGGGAGCTACGAGCAGTACTTC. Its protein product is CASSQGRTSGSYEQYF. Full variable domain (rest looked up from reference TRBV14 and TRBJ2-7): EAGVTQFPSHSVIEKGQTVTLRCDPISGHDNLYWYRRVMGKEIKFLLHFVKESKQDESGMPNNRFLAERTGGTYSTLKVQPAELEDSGVYFCASSQGRTSGSYEQYFGPGTRLTVT.

The chain combines TRBV5-1 with TRBJ2-1, with 7 bases identical to TRBD1. V lost 6 bases and J lost 8; bases outside the gene matches: 20. Germline CDR1 and CDR2: SGHRS and YFSETQ. The CDR3 sequence is 17 residues long. The CDR3 coding sequence is TGCGCCAGCACCTCTTCCGCTTTCCGACAGGGAAGGGATGAGCAGTTCTTC. The encoded protein is CASTSSAFRQGRDEQFF.

This clone was seen more than once but under ten times. V and J are TRBV28 and TRBJ1-3; D gene ambiguous. Germline V gives CDR1 MDHEN, CDR2 SYDVKM. V shed 2 bases and J shed 4 bases, with 21 bases lying between them. CDR3 length: 18 residues. DNA of the CDR3: TGTGCCAGCAGTTTACTCCCCTTTAGTCACGCGGGCGGAAACACCATATATTTT. This sequence encodes CASSLLPFSHAGGNTIYF.

The chain uses TRBV5-1 and TRBJ2-7; TRBD1 matches 7 bases. CDR1 is SGHRS, CDR2 YFSETQ, per germline. CDR3 length equals 13 residues. V was pared by 4 bases and J by 2 bases, with 3 bases of the junction left unmatched. CDR3 sequence: CASSQGTAYEQYF. DNA for the CDR3: TGCGCCAGCAGCCAAGGGACAGCCTACGAGCAGTACTTC. The full variable domain, rest sourced from reference TRBV5-1 and TRBJ2-7, is KAGVTQTPRYLIKTRGQQVTLSCSPISGHRSVSWYQQTPGQGLQFLFEYFSETQRNKGNFPGRFSGRQFSNSRSEMNVSTLELGDSALYLCASSQGTAYEQYFGPGTRLTVT.

The rearrangement links TRBV27 to TRBJ1-2, with 8 positions matching TRBD1. From germline, CDR1 is MNHEY and CDR2 SMNVEV (reference sequence). Trimming removed 8 bases from V and 8 bases from J; junction bases left unmatched: 25. The CDR3 totals 18 residues. The CDR3 DNA sequence: TGTGCCAGCTACTCGTTGGTTGGCAGGGGGCGCGGGGGAGAGGGCTACACCTTC. Translation gives CASYSLVGRGRGGEGYTF.

J is TRBJ1-2 and V is TRBV5-1; 8 nucleotides agree with TRBD1. V dropped 4 bases and J dropped 4; count of bases not matched to a gene: 6. This CDR3 is 14 amino acids long. Germline lookup yields CDR1 SGHRS and CDR2 YFSETQ. CDR3 sequence: CASSQGQEGYGYTF. The CDR3 bases are TGCGCCAGCAGCCAGGGACAGGAAGGCTATGGCTACACCTTC.

CDR3 loop: CASSQTGPQAGNTIYF. The CDR3 nucleotides read TGCGCCAGCAGCCAGACAGGCCCGCAGGCTGGAAACACCATATATTTT. The chain is built from TRBV5-1 and TRBJ1-3; TRBD1 is a possible D gene (6 bases). V was clipped by 4 bases and J by 2 bases, with 16 bases between them. Per germline, CDR1 SGHRS and CDR2 YFSETQ. This CDR3 is 16 amino acids long.

V usage is TRBV7-8 and J usage is TRBJ2-5; 7 bases map to TRBD1. The germline gives CDR1 SGHVS, CDR2 FQNEAQ. The V segment lost 4 bases and the J segment 2 bases; nucleotides outside the gene matches: 4. This CDR3 has 14 residues. The CDR3 coding sequence is TGTGCCAGCAGCTCCGGGACAGTACAAGAGACCCAGTACTTC. Translating it yields CASSSGTVQETQYF.

The gene calls are TRBV9 and TRBJ1-2, with D possibly TRBD1 on 6 matching bases. V lost 4 bases to trimming and J lost 4 bases, with 17 bases between them. Germline V gene lookup returns CDR1 SGDLS and CDR2 YYNGEE. The CDR3 runs 15 residues. The CDR3 DNA sequence: TGTGCCAGCAGCATCGGGGAGGGGGTGGGCTATGGCTACACCTTC. Residues: CASSIGEGVGYGYTF.

A few counts support this clone. The chain recombines TRBV19 with TRBJ2-7; 7 nucleotides agree with TRBD1. Germline CDR1 is LNHDA and CDR2 is SQIVND (reference sequence). Losses at the gene ends were 5 bases for V and 3 bases for J; bases not matched to a gene: 7. This CDR3 has 14 amino acids. The CDR3 reads CASSLGNRGYEQYF. The CDR3 DNA is TGTGCCAGTAGTTTGGGGAACAGGGGCTACGAGCAGTACTTC.

This clone occurred once. CDR3 nucleotides: TGTGCCAGCAGCTTAAGTGCTGGGACTAGCTCCGAGCAGTACTTC. It yields the protein CASSLSAGTSSEQYF. V is TRBV7-6 and J is TRBJ2-7, with 9 bases aligning to TRBD2. This CDR3 is 15 amino acids long. Germline V CDR1 and CDR2: SGHVS, FNYEAQ. The V and J ends lost 2 bases and 6 bases, in that order; junction bases with no gene match: 8.

This clone showed up just a few times. This chain connects TRBV10-3 to TRBJ2-3; 9 positions match TRBD1. V lost 6 bases to trimming and J lost 3 bases; unmatched junction nucleotides: 1. The CDR3 extends over 13 amino acids. CDR1 and CDR2 from the germline V gene are ENHRY and SYGVKD. The CDR3 region has the DNA TGTGCCATCAGCGGGACAGGGACAGATACGCAGTATTTT. Amino acids: CAISGTGTDTQYF.

The chain couples TRBV19 to TRBJ2-7; 9 nucleotides match TRBD2. This CDR3 has 15 residues. The germline V gene has CDR1 LNHDA and CDR2 SQIVND (reference sequence). The V segment lost 5 bases and the J segment 7 bases; nucleotides outside the gene matches: 12. The CDR3 DNA reads as TGTGCCAGTAGTCTCCGAGCGGGGGGCCGGGGAGAGCAGTACTTC. Its protein product is CASSLRAGGRGEQYF.

J is TRBJ2-1 and V is TRBV4-3, with a possible D match to TRBD2 (5 bases). The germline CDR1 and CDR2 sequences are LGHNA and YSLEER. V was shortened by 1 base and J by 7 bases, with 8 bases between the two germline ends. This CDR3 spans 13 amino acids. CDR3 sequence reads: CASSQGELNEQFF. CDR3 bases: TGCGCCAGCAGCCAAGGGGAGTTAAATGAGCAGTTCTTC.

The chain has TRBV11-2 and TRBJ2-1, with D maybe TRBD1 (6 bases). The CDR3 is made up of 13 amino acids. Trimming removed 5 bases from V and 4 bases from J, with 9 bases in between. Germline V CDR1 and CDR2: SGHAT, FQNNGV. The CDR3 sequence is CASSQDRYNEQFF. As DNA, the CDR3 is TGTGCCAGCAGCCAGGACAGATACAATGAGCAGTTCTTC.

This rearrangement joins TRBV5-1 to TRBJ2-5; TRBD1 aligns across 8 bases. Looked up from germline, CDR1 is SGHRS and CDR2 is YFSETQ. J lost 3 bases, V lost 2 bases, and 3 bases had no gene match. The CDR3 covers 14 residues. The CDR3 region has the DNA TGCGCCAGCAGCTTCGGACAGGGCGAAGAGACCCAGTACTTC. Translated: CASSFGQGEETQYF.

The J gene is TRBJ2-7, the V gene TRBV4-1; 10 bases match TRBD1. V was pared by 2 bases and J by 3 bases, with 16 bases of the junction left unmatched. Per the germline V gene, CDR1 is MGHRA and CDR2 is YSYEKL. This CDR3 region has 19 residues. CDR3 in amino acids: CASSQSRPGQGSNYYEQYF. In DNA form, the CDR3 reads TGCGCCAGCAGCCAATCACGGCCGGGACAGGGGTCGAACTACTACGAGCAGTACTTC.

The chain couples TRBV7-2 to TRBJ2-3; D is perhaps TRBD1 (5 bases). Trimming took 5 bases from V and 6 from J, leaving 15 bases between them. The CDR3 length is 14 residues. Per germline, CDR1 SGHTA and CDR2 FQGNSA. The CDR3: CASSPGQGRDTQYF. For the CDR3, the DNA is TGTGCCAGCAGCCCAGGGCAGGGAAGGGATACGCAGTATTTT.

This sequence joins TRBV9 and TRBJ2-7; 8 nucleotides match TRBD2. Germline V gives CDR1 SGDLS, CDR2 YYNGEE. The CDR3 spans 16 residues. Trimming at V came to 0 bases and at J to 4 bases, leaving 9 bases not matched to a gene. CDR3 loop: CASSVGGTPGGYEQYF. DNA of the CDR3: TGTGCCAGCAGCGTAGGGGGGACTCCGGGAGGGTACGAGCAGTACTTC.

This chain joins TRBV2 and TRBJ1-2; D call uncertain. The CDR3 runs to 14 residues. Deletions cut 5 bases from V and 0 bases from J, with 10 bases between. The germline V gene encodes CDR1 SNHLY and CDR2 FYNNEI. CDR3 coding DNA: TGTGCCAGCAGTTCCGAGGCGACTAACTATGGCTACACCTTC. This translates into CASSSEATNYGYTF.

This chain links TRBV9 with TRBJ2-1, with a possible D match to TRBD2 (5 bases). Germline V gene lookup returns CDR1 SGDLS and CDR2 YYNGEE. Trimming left V 0 bases short and J 8 bases short, with 15 bases between. CDR3 length equals 15 residues. CDR3 sequence reads: CASSVGSAHNHEQFF. The CDR3 coding sequence is TGTGCCAGCAGCGTAGGTAGCGCTCACAACCATGAGCAGTTCTTC. The full variable domain, rest sourced from reference TRBV9 and TRBJ2-1, is DSGVTQTPKHLITATGQRVTLRCSPRSGDLSVYWYQQSLDQGLQFLIQYYNGEERAKGNILERFSAQQFPDLHSELNLSSLELGDSALYFCASSVGSAHNHEQFFGPGTRLTVL.

The chain recombines TRBV29-1 with TRBJ1-1; 9 positions agree with TRBD1. J was trimmed by 7 bases and V by 6 bases; bases with no gene match: 9. This CDR3 has 13 amino acids. Germline lookup yields CDR1 SQVTM and CDR2 ANQGSEA. The CDR3 is CSVTGQGVIEAFF. DNA for the CDR3: TGCAGCGTGACGGGACAGGGAGTTATTGAAGCTTTCTTT. Drawing the rest from reference TRBV29-1 and TRBJ1-1, the complete variable domain is SAVISQKPSRDICQRGTSLTIQCQVDSQVTMMFWYRQQPGQSLTLIATANQGSEATYESGFVIDKFPISRPNLTFSTLTVSNMSPEDSSIYLCSVTGQGVIEAFFGQGTRLTVV.

This chain joins TRBV5-1 and TRBJ1-6; 8 bases align to TRBD1. The CDR3 extends over 17 amino acids. J was trimmed by 0 bases and V by 4 bases; bases with no gene match: 6. CDR1 is SGHRS, CDR2 YFSETQ, per germline. The CDR3 is CASSGGTGSSYNSPLHF. In DNA, the CDR3 is TGCGCCAGCAGCGGCGGGACAGGAAGCTCCTATAATTCACCCCTCCACTTT.

The rearrangement uses TRBV4-1 and TRBJ1-4; a possible D gene is TRBD1 (6 bases). The CDR3 sequence is 15 residues long. CDR1 and CDR2 (germline): MGHRA, YSYEKL. Trimming shortened V by 0 bases and J by 6 bases, and 11 bases separated the two germline ends. CDR3 in DNA: TGCGCCAGCAGCCAAGACCAGGGGCGAGATGAAAAACTGTTTTTT. Its translation: CASSQDQGRDEKLFF.